This T cell receptor beta chain comes out of a study of blood T cell repertoires in COVID-19. Overall study context: Whether acute or convalescent, the COVID-19 samples came from the United States, Italy and Spain. Sources were T cells, B-cell-depleted T cells, or PBMCs; the material itself was cDNA or gDNA.

V lost 0 bases and J lost 8, with 11 bases in between. The CDR3 sequence is 13 residues long. In germline, CDR1 is SGHRS, CDR2 YFSETQ. The authors' processing: From reference gene primer amplification, estimates of nucleated cell counts were derived. The assay was immunoSEQ multiplex PCR, and TCRdb's table has in-frame clones only and misses some. D and trimming come from the DNA, and the V and J calls and clone size come from that table. This table holds a few hundred thousand clones, around 84% found once. The sequenced sample was peripheral blood. The J gene is TRBJ1-1, the V gene TRBV5-1; the D is unclear. This TCR was sampled from a human donor in a cohort sampled during active COVID-19. Here the CDR3 DNA reads TGCGCCAGCAGCTTGGCGGGGTTACGGGAAGCTTTCTTT. This sequence encodes CASSLAGLREAFF.